The 27 T cell receptor beta chains listed next were all sequenced from one sample in a study of blood T cell repertoires in COVID-19. Some clones are missing from TCRdb's copy, which holds only in-frame ones; the method was immunoSEQ multiplex PCR. The repertoire holds more than 85,000 clones, with around 84% as singletons. Material for sequencing was peripheral blood. These receptors all come from an elderly woman with active or convalescent COVID-19.

The V and J genes are TRBV2 and TRBJ1-3, with 8 bases matching TRBD1. Losses at the gene ends were 9 bases for V and 8 bases for J; bases not matched to a gene: 9. Germline values: CDR1 SNHLY, CDR2 FYNNEI. The CDR3 is 13 residues long. Written as DNA, the CDR3 is TGTGCCAGTTCCAGACAGGGGACGGACACCATATATTTT. Translated: CASSRQGTDTIYF. The variable domain in full, with the rest retrieved from reference TRBV2 and TRBJ1-3, is EPEVTQTPSHQVTQMGQEVILRCVPISNHLYFYWYRQILGQKVEFLVSFYNNEISEKSEIFDDQFSVERPDGSNFTLKIRSTKLEDSAMYFCASSRQGTDTIYFGEGSWLTVV.

Regarding this clone: The identical CDR3 is also encoded by other nucleotide sequences in the sample. The chain combines TRBV27 with TRBJ2-6; 8 nucleotides align to TRBD1. Germline V gene sequence: CDR1 MNHEY, CDR2 SMNVEV (reference sequence). The CDR3 runs to 15 residues. After removal of 5 bases from V and 2 bases from J, the junction contained 2 bases not matched to a gene. CDR3 amino acids: CASSLRGPGANVLTF. The CDR3 DNA reads as TGTGCCAGCAGTCTCAGGGGGCCTGGGGCCAACGTCCTGACTTTC.

This chain joins TRBV5-4 and TRBJ1-6; D not resolved. The length of the CDR3 is 15 residues. Germline lookup yields CDR1 SGHNT and CDR2 YYREEE (reference sequence). V lost 2 bases and J 4 bases, leaving 10 bases between the germline ends. Here the CDR3 reads CASSLGTAYNSPLHF. For the CDR3, the DNA is TGTGCCAGCAGCTTAGGTACAGCTTATAATTCACCCCTCCACTTT.

The chain uses TRBV24-1 and TRBJ2-5; D is possibly TRBD1 (7 bases). Germline V CDR1 and CDR2: KGHDR, SFDVKD. The CDR3 contains 13 residues. With 7 bases removed from V and 5 bases from J, the gap between germline ends came to 13 bases. The CDR3 nucleotides read TGTGCCACCAGCGAACAGGGGAGGGAGACCCAGTACTTC. Protein: CATSEQGRETQYF.

The chain carries TRBV7-9 and TRBJ2-1; 10 bases map to TRBD2. The trim removed 5 bases at V and 10 bases at J, leaving 11 bases unmatched. The CDR3 has 15 residues. Germline V gene data show CDR1 as SEHNR and CDR2 as FQNEAQ (reference sequence). CDR3 loop: CASSLGLAASEEQFF. The CDR3 DNA is TGTGCCAGCAGCCTAGGACTAGCGGCGTCTGAAGAGCAGTTCTTC.

This sequence joins TRBV5-8 and TRBJ1-2; D unresolved. V shed 6 bases and J shed 4 bases, with 13 bases lying between them. This CDR3 has 13 amino acids. Germline loops: CDR1 SGHTS, CDR2 YDEGEE. The CDR3 loop reads CASTAEGPYGYTF. The CDR3 DNA sequence: TGTGCCAGCACCGCGGAAGGTCCCTATGGCTACACCTTC.

The rearrangement joins TRBV5-5 to TRBJ1-5, with a tentative D call TRBD1 (5 bases). With 4 bases removed from V and 5 bases from J, the gap between germline ends came to 22 bases. CDR1 is SGHKS and CDR2 is YYEKEE in the germline V gene (reference sequence). This CDR3 contains 17 residues. CDR3: CASSPQVRARGDQPQHF. In nucleotides, the CDR3 is TGTGCCAGCAGCCCACAGGTCCGGGCTCGGGGGGATCAGCCCCAGCATTTT.

The V call is TRBV9, the J call TRBJ2-5, with 8 positions matching TRBD2. The V and J ends lost 0 bases and 6 bases, in that order; junction bases with no gene match: 1. Germline lookup yields CDR1 SGDLS and CDR2 YYNGEE. The CDR3 is 13 amino acids. In DNA form, the CDR3 reads TGTGCCAGCAGCGTAGCGGGAGGGAAGACCCAGTACTTC. Its translation: CASSVAGGKTQYF. The full variable domain, completed using reference TRBV9 and TRBJ2-5, is DSGVTQTPKHLITATGQRVTLRCSPRSGDLSVYWYQQSLDQGLQFLIQYYNGEERAKGNILERFSAQQFPDLHSELNLSSLELGDSALYFCASSVAGGKTQYFGPGTRLLVL.

This chain connects TRBV3-1 (or the pseudogene TRBV3-2) to TRBJ2-5, with D possibly TRBD1 on 8 matching bases. V was cut by 2 bases and J by 5 bases, with 12 bases left in between. CDR1 is LGHDT, CDR2 YNNKEL, per germline (reference sequence). The CDR3 is 14 amino acids. CDR3 residues: CASSQNRGGETQYF. The CDR3 nucleotides are TGTGCCAGCAGCCAAAACAGGGGGGGGGAGACCCAGTACTTC.

Concerning this clone itself: The junction shows a germline mismatch at one end, possibly a read error. The chain recombines TRBV7-7 with TRBJ2-1; D might be TRBD2 (5 bases). From germline, CDR1 is SSHAT and CDR2 FNYEAQ (reference sequence). This CDR3 is 14 amino acids long. In nucleotides, the CDR3 is TGTGCTAGCAGCTTAGCGTTAGGAGACAATGAGCAGTTCTTC. This codes for CASSLALGDNEQFF.

The rearrangement uses TRBV2 and TRBJ2-5; D is unclear. Looked up from germline, CDR1 is SNHLY and CDR2 is FYNNEI. Deletions cut 4 bases from V and 4 bases from J, with 10 bases between. The CDR3 totals 13 residues. This CDR3 reads CASSGSGPETQYF. The CDR3 nucleotides read TGTGCCAGCAGTGGTTCAGGCCCAGAGACCCAGTACTTC.

This chain links TRBV5-1 with TRBJ1-3; TRBD1 matches at 7 bases. This CDR3 contains 16 residues. J lost 1 base, V lost 0 bases, and 4 bases had no gene match. Looked up from germline, CDR1 is SGHRS and CDR2 is YFSETQ. The CDR3, as DNA: TGCGCCAGCAGCTTGGGGGCGACAGGGTCTGGAAACACCATATATTTT. Translation gives CASSLGATGSGNTIYF.

The V and J genes are TRBV24-1 and TRBJ1-5; D gene unclear. The CDR3 is 14 residues long. The germline V gene has CDR1 KGHDR and CDR2 SFDVKD. V was shortened by 4 bases and J by 5 bases, with 11 bases between the two germline ends. The CDR3 nucleotides are TGTGCCACCAGTGACCCACAGTGGGATCAGCCCCAGCATTTT. Its protein product is CATSDPQWDQPQHF.

V and J are TRBV5-1 and TRBJ2-2, with 7 bases aligning to TRBD1. The CDR3 length is 17 residues. The germline CDR1 and CDR2 sequences are SGHRS and YFSETQ. The V and J ends lost 2 bases and 1 base, in that order; junction bases with no gene match: 8. In DNA form, the CDR3 reads TGCGCCAGCAGCTTAGCCCACAGGGGCCAGAACACCGGGGAGCTGTTTTTT. Protein: CASSLAHRGQNTGELFF.

The rearrangement joins TRBV7-9 to TRBJ2-4; 12 nucleotides line up with TRBD1. Germline V gene sequence: CDR1 SEHNR, CDR2 FQNEAQ (reference sequence). The CDR3 consists of 16 residues. J was trimmed by 8 bases and V by 1 base; bases with no gene match: 6. CDR3 loop: CASSLGRDRGPDIQYF. CDR3 nucleotides: TGTGCCAGCAGCTTAGGCCGGGACAGGGGGCCGGACATTCAGTACTTC.

The chain links TRBV20-1 to TRBJ2-7; no reliable D call. Trimming removed 6 bases at V and 7 bases at J, with 10 bases between. Germline lookup yields CDR1 DFQATT and CDR2 SNEGSKA (reference sequence). This CDR3 is built from 10 residues. The CDR3 nucleotides are TGCAGTGCCAGGTACGAGGAGCAGTACTTC. This gives the protein CSARYEEQYF.

In this sample, this clone turned up once. This chain uses TRBV10-3 with TRBJ2-1; 10 bases agree with TRBD2. This CDR3 region has 15 residues. V gave up 11 bases and J gave up 9 bases; unmatched junction bases: 16. Germline-derived CDR1 and CDR2 are ENHRY and SYGVKD. CDR3 loop: CASSAGGFGDSEQFF. CDR3 nucleotides: TGTGCCTCTTCAGCGGGAGGGTTCGGAGATTCTGAGCAGTTCTTC.

This chain links TRBV7-3 with TRBJ2-2; D possibly corresponds to TRBD2 (7 bases). Germline lookup yields CDR1 SGHTA and CDR2 FQGTGA. The CDR3 consists of 17 residues. Trimming removed 2 bases at V and 1 base at J, with 14 bases between. The CDR3: CASSLPGASGNTGELFF. The CDR3, as DNA: TGTGCCAGCAGCTTACCAGGGGCTAGCGGGAACACCGGGGAGCTGTTTTTT.

This chain joins TRBV28 and TRBJ2-7; 11 positions match TRBD2. The CDR3 is 14 amino acids. V gave up 3 bases and J gave up 3 bases; unmatched junction bases: 1. Germline lookup yields CDR1 MDHEN and CDR2 SYDVKM. The CDR3 spells CASSFGTSGYEQYF. The CDR3 DNA reads as TGTGCCAGCAGTTTCGGGACTAGCGGCTACGAGCAGTACTTC.

The chain joins TRBV21-1 to TRBJ2-5; the table calls TRBD2, which could not be checked here. TRBV21-1 is noted as a pseudogene. This CDR3 comprises 14 residues. The CDR3 DNA follows: TGTGCCAGCAGCAAAGTTGAGGGTCCCAAGACCCAGTACTTC. It translates to CASSKVEGPKTQYF.

The V and J genes are TRBV27 and TRBJ2-2; D ambiguous. V lost 1 base to trimming and J lost 3 bases, with 9 bases between them. The CDR3 consists of 15 residues. Germline V gives CDR1 MNHEY, CDR2 SMNVEV (reference sequence). CDR3 in amino acids: CASSLYWQDTGELFF. CDR3 nucleotides: TGTGCCAGCAGTTTATATTGGCAAGACACCGGGGAGCTGTTTTTT.

The chain carries TRBV30 and TRBJ2-7; the D is unclear. The CDR3 contains 12 residues. CDR1 GTSNPN and CDR2 SVGIG come from the germline V gene (reference sequence). The V and J ends lost 2 bases and 0 bases respectively, with 5 bases between them. In DNA, the CDR3 is TGTGCCTGGAGTTCATCCTCCTACGAGCAGTACTTC. This encodes CAWSSSSYEQYF. The full variable domain, with the rest looked up from reference TRBV30 and TRBJ2-7, is SQTIHQWPATLVQPVGSPLSLECTVEGTSNPNLYWYRQAAGRGLQLLFYSVGIGQISSEVPQNLSASRPQDRQFILSSKKLLLSDSGFYLCAWSSSSYEQYFGPGTRLTVT.

The V gene is TRBV4-1, the J gene TRBJ2-1; TRBD2 might be the D (5 bases). CDR3 size: 14 residues. V lost 4 bases to trimming and J lost 5 bases, with 12 bases between them. Germline V gene data show CDR1 as MGHRA and CDR2 as YSYEKL. For the CDR3, the DNA is TGCGCCAGCAGCCGCGGACTTCTTAACAATGAGCAGTTCTTC. Translated, it gives CASSRGLLNNEQFF.

The rearrangement links TRBV2 to TRBJ2-3; tentatively, D is TRBD1 (6 bases). The CDR3 has 15 residues. V was trimmed by 8 bases and J by 2 bases, leaving 17 bases between them. Germline V gene lookup returns CDR1 SNHLY and CDR2 FYNNEI. DNA of the CDR3: TGTGCCAGCGGTAGAGGGGGATTAGACACAGATACGCAGTATTTT. It translates to CASGRGGLDTDTQYF. The complete variable domain, with remaining parts taken from reference TRBV2 and TRBJ2-3, reads EPEVTQTPSHQVTQMGQEVILRCVPISNHLYFYWYRQILGQKVEFLVSFYNNEISEKSEIFDDQFSVERPDGSNFTLKIRSTKLEDSAMYFCASGRGGLDTDTQYFGPGTRLTVL.

The V and J genes are TRBV6-1 and TRBJ1-1, with a possible D match to TRBD1 (5 bases). This CDR3 region has 15 residues. Germline V gene sequence: CDR1 MNHNS, CDR2 SASEGT. V was shortened by 3 bases and J by 0 bases, with 11 bases between the two germline ends. Here the CDR3 DNA reads TGTGCCAGCAGTGAGCAGGGCCCCATGAACACTGAAGCTTTCTTT. This sequence encodes CASSEQGPMNTEAFF.

CDR3 residues: CATSDSGRGYTF. The CDR3 DNA sequence: TGTGCCACCAGTGATTCAGGGCGCGGCTACACCTTC. This rearrangement joins TRBV24-1 to TRBJ1-2; the D gene is possibly TRBD1 (5 bases). The CDR3 contains 12 residues. Germline V lookup: CDR1 KGHDR, CDR2 SFDVKD. V lost 2 bases to trimming and J lost 8 bases, with 8 bases between them.

This clone showed up just a few times. The chain links TRBV7-3 to TRBJ1-1; possibly TRBD1 for D (6 bases). Trimming stripped 2 bases from V and 7 bases from J, with 8 bases between. The germline V gene has CDR1 SGHTA and CDR2 FQGTGA. The CDR3 is 12 residues long. This chain's CDR3 is CASSLGQFEAFF. In DNA form, the CDR3 reads TGTGCCAGCAGCTTAGGACAGTTTGAAGCTTTCTTT. The whole variable domain, filled in from reference TRBV7-3 and TRBJ1-1, reads GAGVSQTPSNKVTEKGKYVELRCDPISGHTALYWYRQSLGQGPEFLIYFQGTGAADDSGLPNDRFFAVRPEGSVSTLKIQRTERGDSAVYLCASSLGQFEAFFGQGTRLTVV.